The 15 T cell receptor beta chains listed next were all sequenced from one sample in a study of T-cell reconstitution after alpha-beta-depleted transplantation in children. Researchers prepared the TCRbeta library using unique molecular identifiers, the study reports. TCRdb redid the calling of the PCR reads with MiXCR, one entry per CDR3 protein. The table has a few hundred thousand distinct CDR3 sequences, about a sixth seen once. The sequences come from PBMCs, mostly from graft donor cells, collected 360 days after TCRalphabeta/CD19-depleted stem cell transplant. The source is a boy younger than two who had a stem cell transplant for Wiskott-Aldrich syndrome, so the T cells may come from the graft donor.

The chain links TRBV11-2 to TRBJ2-1; D possibly corresponds to TRBD1 (7 bases). With 2 bases removed from V and 10 bases from J, the gap between germline ends came to 30 bases. The CDR3 extends over 19 amino acids. CDR1 SGHAT and CDR2 FQNNGV come from the germline V gene. The chain's CDR3 is CASSLRTGNRLVPPREQFF. DNA for the CDR3: TGTGCCAGCAGCTTACGGACAGGAAATCGACTAGTCCCACCGCGGGAGCAGTTCTTC.

This chain connects TRBV9 to TRBJ2-3; TRBD2 agrees at 8 bases. Trimming at V came to 2 bases and at J to 1 base, leaving 6 bases not matched to a gene. Germline loops: CDR1 SGDLS, CDR2 YYNGEE. There are 16 residues in the CDR3. The CDR3 spells CASSVRAGEGTDTQYF. The DNA of the CDR3 is TGTGCCAGCAGCGTGAGAGCGGGAGAGGGCACAGATACGCAGTATTTT. The full variable domain, its missing parts supplied by reference TRBV9 and TRBJ2-3, is DSGVTQTPKHLITATGQRVTLRCSPRSGDLSVYWYQQSLDQGLQFLIQYYNGEERAKGNILERFSAQQFPDLHSELNLSSLELGDSALYFCASSVRAGEGTDTQYFGPGTRLTVL.

The chain has TRBV7-8 and TRBJ2-1, with D unresolved. Germline CDR1 and CDR2: SGHVS and FQNEAQ. The CDR3 is 11 residues long. V lost 2 bases and J lost 8, with 4 bases in between. The CDR3 is CASSLPHEQFF. CDR3 bases: TGTGCCAGCAGCTTACCCCATGAGCAGTTCTTC. The variable domain in full, completed from reference TRBV7-8 and TRBJ2-1, reads GAGVSQSPRYKVAKRGQDVALRCDPISGHVSLFWYQQALGQGPEFLTYFQNEAQLDKSGLPSDRFFAERPEGSVSTLKIQRTQQEDSAVYLCASSLPHEQFFGPGTRLTVL.

V usage is TRBV20-1 and J usage is TRBJ2-3; TRBD2 agrees at 13 bases. Losses at the gene ends were 5 bases for V and 2 bases for J; bases not matched to a gene: 4. The CDR3 runs 15 residues. Germline assignment: CDR1 DFQATT and CDR2 SNEGSKA (reference sequence). The CDR3 region is CSASGTSGATDTQYF. CDR3 in DNA: TGCAGTGCTTCCGGGACTAGCGGGGCCACAGATACGCAGTATTTT.

This chain joins TRBV6-5 and TRBJ1-4, with 9 bases aligning to TRBD1. Per the germline V gene, CDR1 is MNHEY and CDR2 is SVGAGI. The CDR3 has 16 residues. J gave up 3 bases and V 2 bases, and 4 bases lay outside the gene matches. The DNA of the CDR3 is TGTGCCAGCAGTTACGGGGGACAGGGCCCTAATGAAAAACTGTTTTTT. Its protein product is CASSYGGQGPNEKLFF.

The genes are TRBV7-9 and TRBJ2-3; D gene ambiguous. Trimming took off 5 bases at V and 1 base at J, with 10 bases between the two ends. Per the germline V gene, CDR1 is SEHNR and CDR2 is FQNEAQ (reference sequence). This CDR3 is built from 14 residues. The CDR3 here is CASSLLWGTDTQYF. CDR3 DNA sequence: TGTGCCAGCAGCCTCCTTTGGGGCACAGATACGCAGTATTTT. The variable domain in full, with the rest retrieved from reference TRBV7-9 and TRBJ2-3, is DTGVSQNPRHKITKRGQNVTFRCDPISEHNRLYWYRQTLGQGPEFLTYFQNEAQLEKSRLLSDRFSAERPKGSFSTLEIQRTEQGDSAMYLCASSLLWGTDTQYFGPGTRLTVL.

The chain recombines TRBV6-5 with TRBJ2-1, with TRBD2 as a possible D gene (5 bases). This CDR3 has 15 residues. The germline gives CDR1 MNHEY, CDR2 SVGAGI. Trimming stripped 2 bases from V and 2 bases from J, with 10 bases between. This chain's CDR3 is CASSYELAAYNEQFF. The CDR3 DNA reads TGTGCCAGCAGTTACGAGCTAGCAGCCTACAATGAGCAGTTCTTC.

The chain employs TRBV20-1 and TRBJ1-6; TRBD1 matches at 10 bases. The V and J ends lost 5 bases and 5 bases, in that order; junction bases with no gene match: 12. This CDR3 is 17 amino acids long. CDR1 and CDR2 from the germline V gene are DFQATT and SNEGSKA (reference sequence). In DNA, the CDR3 is TGCAGTGCTCCCGGGACAGGGGTGTTTTGGGATAATTCACCCCTCCACTTT. As protein: CSAPGTGVFWDNSPLHF.

This chain links TRBV12-3 or TRBV12-4 with TRBJ2-1, with 8 nucleotides matching TRBD2. This CDR3 region has 15 residues. J lost 3 bases, V lost 5 bases, and 6 bases had no gene match. CDR3 amino acids: CASSHGGALYNEQFF. CDR3 DNA: TGTGCCAGCAGTCACGGGGGGGCCCTCTACAATGAGCAGTTCTTC.

The chain recombines TRBV6-1 with TRBJ2-2; 8 bases align to TRBD2. Trimming removed 9 bases from V and 4 bases from J; junction bases left unmatched: 7. Germline CDR1 reads MNHNS; CDR2 reads SASEGT. This CDR3 has 14 residues. CDR3 sequence: CASRGGPGTGELFF. CDR3 sequence (DNA): TGTGCCAGTCGCGGGGGGCCGGGCACCGGGGAGCTGTTTTTT.

This clonotype has a single count. CDR3 sequence: CASSSIAGASTDTQYF. In DNA, the CDR3 is TGCGCCAGCAGCTCCATAGCGGGGGCCAGCACAGATACGCAGTATTTT. This chain connects TRBV5-1 to TRBJ2-3; TRBD2 agrees at 9 bases. Germline values: CDR1 SGHRS, CDR2 YFSETQ. With V trimmed by 3 bases and J by 0 bases, 5 bases remained unmatched. The CDR3 is 16 residues long.

V usage is TRBV4-3 and J usage is TRBJ2-7, with D possibly being TRBD2 (6 bases). Deletions cut 0 bases from V and 3 bases from J, with 15 bases between. The germline CDR1 and CDR2 sequences are LGHNA and YSLEER. CDR3 length: 16 residues. This CDR3 is CASSQDLQVAVYEQYF. Written as DNA, the CDR3 is TGCGCCAGCAGCCAAGATCTACAGGTAGCGGTCTACGAGCAGTACTTC.

This clonotype was detected only a few times. The chain recombines TRBV6-2 or TRBV6-3 with TRBJ2-2; TRBD2 agrees at 14 bases. J lost 1 base, V lost 5 bases, and 6 bases had no gene match. This CDR3 spans 18 amino acids. Germline lookup yields CDR1 MNHEY and CDR2 SVGEGT. This chain's CDR3 is CASSKPGLAGENTGELFF. In DNA form, the CDR3 reads TGTGCCAGCAGTAAGCCGGGACTAGCGGGAGAGAACACCGGGGAGCTGTTTTTT.

V and J are TRBV12-3 or TRBV12-4 and TRBJ2-5; D is unresolved. There are 15 residues in the CDR3. Trimming stripped 4 bases from V and 2 bases from J, with 14 bases between. DNA for the CDR3: TGTGCCAGCAGTTCCTCCTTACTATATCAAGAGACCCAGTACTTC. This codes for CASSSSLLYQETQYF.

In this sample, this clonotype turned up a few times. The CDR3 DNA follows: TGCGCCAGCAGCCTGACAGTTCTCACCACCCAGTACTTC. This gives the protein CASSLTVLTTQYF. The chain recombines TRBV4-3 with TRBJ2-5; D may be TRBD1 (5 bases). Looked up from germline, CDR1 is LGHNA and CDR2 is YSLEER. Deletions cut 4 bases from V and 8 bases from J, with 14 bases between. The CDR3 is 13 amino acids.